One and the same sample provided the 23 T cell receptor beta chains below, sequenced in a study of cytomegalovirus exposure and HLA in healthy donors. The PCR had 60 Vbeta and 13 Jbeta primers. Clones were sequenced by immunoSEQ multiplex PCR, and TCRdb holds only the in-frame ones, with some missing. This sample yields tens of thousands of clones, of which roughly 80% are seen a single time; around 1.4% belongs to the top ten. The sequencing input was PBMCs. The receptors were sampled from a man under 40 in good health and CMV-seronegative.

The gene calls are TRBV5-6 and TRBJ2-7; D perhaps matches TRBD2 (5 bases). Trimming left V 0 bases short and J 4 bases short, with 14 bases between. Germline assignment: CDR1 SGHDT and CDR2 YYEEEE. The CDR3 extends over 15 amino acids. CDR3 sequence: CASSLGEGARYEQYF. CDR3 nucleotide sequence: TGTGCCAGCAGCTTGGGAGAGGGAGCGCGGTACGAGCAGTACTTC.

V and J are TRBV6-1 and TRBJ2-7, with TRBD1 as a possible D gene (5 bases). The CDR3 is made up of 14 amino acids. The germline CDR1 and CDR2 sequences are MNHNS and SASEGT. V was trimmed by 4 bases and J by 0 bases, leaving 10 bases between them. This chain's CDR3 is CASSVQVGSYEQYF. In DNA form, the CDR3 reads TGTGCCAGCAGTGTACAGGTGGGCTCCTACGAGCAGTACTTC.

The chain's CDR3 is CASLELQGNGYTF. In nucleotides, the CDR3 is TGTGCCAGCCTGGAATTACAGGGAAATGGCTACACCTTC. V usage is TRBV6-1 and J usage is TRBJ1-2; TRBD1 is a possible D gene (6 bases). Germline CDR1 reads MNHNS; CDR2 reads SASEGT. This CDR3 spans 13 amino acids. V gave up 8 bases and J gave up 6 bases, with 16 bases separating them.

The chain joins TRBV5-1 to TRBJ1-1; TRBD1 might be the D (5 bases). The CDR3 covers 15 residues. In germline, CDR1 is SGHRS, CDR2 YFSETQ. Trimming pared 1 base from V and 1 base from J, leaving 11 bases between. CDR3 DNA: TGCGCCAGCAGCTTGCTCGGCCAGGGGAACACTGAAGCTTTCTTT. Translating gives CASSLLGQGNTEAFF.

There are a few counts of this clone. The chain is built from TRBV5-1 and TRBJ2-5; 8 nucleotides agree with TRBD2. After removal of 3 bases from V and 2 bases from J, the junction contained 3 bases not matched to a gene. CDR1 and CDR2 from the germline V gene are SGHRS and YFSETQ. This CDR3 is built from 14 residues. CDR3 in DNA: TGCGCCAGCAGCTGGGCTAGCGGGCAAGAGACCCAGTACTTC. Protein product: CASSWASGQETQYF.

The chain is built from TRBV27 and TRBJ1-2; TRBD1 aligns across 7 bases. Trimming removed 6 bases from V and 0 bases from J; junction bases left unmatched: 4. Germline V gene data show CDR1 as MNHEY and CDR2 as SMNVEV (reference sequence). The CDR3 has 14 residues. CDR3 residues: CASRITGANYGYTF. CDR3 in DNA: TGTGCCAGCAGGATAACAGGGGCTAACTATGGCTACACCTTC.

This sequence joins TRBV28 and TRBJ2-5, with 7 bases aligning to TRBD2. Unmatched junction bases numbered 7, after V lost 5 bases and J lost 1 base. Germline values: CDR1 MDHEN, CDR2 SYDVKM. This CDR3 is built from 15 residues. CDR3 sequence reads: CASSGEGSFQETQYF. In DNA, the CDR3 is TGTGCCAGCAGTGGGGAGGGGTCCTTCCAAGAGACCCAGTACTTC.

Concerning this clone itself: Its ends do not fully match the called genes, so a read error is possible. The rearrangement joins TRBV6-5 to TRBJ1-1, with D hard to call. The germline gives CDR1 MNHEY, CDR2 SVGAGI. This CDR3 has 13 residues. Written as DNA, the CDR3 is TGTGCCAGCAGTTACGAAAGTAGCACTGAAGCTTTTTTT. This sequence encodes CASSYESSTEAFF.

The J gene is TRBJ2-3, the V gene TRBV4-1; 7 nucleotides line up with TRBD1. The V gene's germline CDR1 is MGHRA and CDR2 YSYEKL. This CDR3 is 16 amino acids long. V trimming: 3 bases; J trimming: 2 bases; junction bases outside the gene matches: 8. This CDR3 is CASSQMTGTNTDTQYF. CDR3 DNA: TGCGCCAGCAGCCAGATGACAGGGACCAACACAGATACGCAGTATTTT.

The rearrangement joins TRBV25-1 to TRBJ2-5; 7 nucleotides align to TRBD1. The J call may be wrong; the DNA end is better matched by TRBJ2-7. Germline V gene lookup returns CDR1 MGHDK and CDR2 SYGVNS. This CDR3 spans 12 amino acids. The CDR3 sequence is CASSRQGYEQYF. For the CDR3, the DNA is TGTGCCAGCAGTAGACAGGGTTACGAGCAGTACTTC.

V and J are TRBV7-6 and TRBJ1-1; 7 positions agree with TRBD1. The CDR3 is made up of 15 amino acids. Looked up from germline, CDR1 is SGHVS and CDR2 is FNYEAQ. V was clipped by 4 bases and J by 7 bases; unmatched bases: 12. CDR3 bases: TGTGCCAGCAGCTCTCCTTACAGGGGCGAACATGAAGCTTTCTTT. Protein: CASSSPYRGEHEAFF.

V gene TRBV19 combines with J gene TRBJ2-7, with 10 bases identical to TRBD1. CDR3 length: 13 amino acids. Germline assignment: CDR1 LNHDA and CDR2 SQIVND (reference sequence). The trim removed 5 bases at V and 3 bases at J, leaving 1 base unmatched. CDR3 in DNA: TGTGCCAGTAGTCGGGACAGGGGCTACGAGCAGTACTTC. Encoded protein: CASSRDRGYEQYF.

The V and J genes are TRBV6-6 and TRBJ1-1, with TRBD1 as a possible D gene (6 bases). The CDR3 sequence is 13 residues long. CDR1 is MNHNY, CDR2 SVGAGI, per germline (reference sequence). Trimming took off 6 bases at V and 1 base at J, with 9 bases between the two ends. CDR3 protein: CASRRQENTEAFF. The CDR3 DNA follows: TGTGCCAGCAGGAGACAGGAGAACACTGAAGCTTTCTTT.

The DNA of the CDR3 is TGCAGCGTGGGGTGGAGGAATCAGCCCCAGCATTTT. This codes for CSVGWRNQPQHF. The chain links TRBV29-1 to TRBJ1-5; unclear D gene. V shed 6 bases and J shed 4 bases, with 10 bases lying between them. CDR3 length equals 12 residues. From germline, CDR1 is SQVTM and CDR2 ANQGSEA.

The gene calls are TRBV9 and TRBJ2-3; TRBD1 agrees at 7 bases. The ends lost 4 bases at V and 0 bases at J; junction bases unmatched: 8. Germline CDR1 SGDLS, CDR2 YYNGEE. The length of the CDR3 is 16 residues. The CDR3 coding sequence is TGTGCCAGCAGCCCCCGGGACAGCGTAAGCACAGATACGCAGTATTTT. Translated, it gives CASSPRDSVSTDTQYF.

The chain links TRBV5-4 to TRBJ2-1, with TRBD2 matching 14 bases. Unmatched junction bases numbered 20, after V lost 0 bases and J lost 12 bases. This CDR3 contains 20 residues. Germline CDR1 and CDR2: SGHNT and YYREEE (reference sequence). In DNA form, the CDR3 reads TGTGCCAGCAGCTTGGGTCTAGGGCAGGGGACTAGCGGGGGCGCCATGGGGCAGTTCTTC. As protein: CASSLGLGQGTSGGAMGQFF.

The V call is TRBV30, the J call TRBJ2-3; unclear D gene. In germline, CDR1 is GTSNPN, CDR2 SVGIG (reference sequence). The CDR3 is 13 residues long. V was pared by 5 bases and J by 2 bases, with 11 bases between. CDR3 in amino acids: CAWDISYTDTQYF. The CDR3 DNA is TGTGCCTGGGACATCAGCTACACAGATACGCAGTATTTT.

This sequence joins TRBV4-1 and TRBJ1-1; TRBD1 might be the D (5 bases). Per germline, CDR1 MGHRA and CDR2 YSYEKL. The CDR3 totals 16 residues. V lost 3 bases and J lost 4, with 18 bases in between. The CDR3 DNA reads as TGCGCCAGCAGCCAGTTGACGAAGGGGCTAGGCACTGAAGCTTTCTTT. Translating gives CASSQLTKGLGTEAFF.

The rearrangement links TRBV5-1 to TRBJ2-5, with 9 bases fitting TRBD1. Germline V lookup: CDR1 SGHRS, CDR2 YFSETQ. This CDR3 comprises 14 residues. The ends lost 3 bases at V and 5 bases at J; junction bases unmatched: 5. The CDR3 is CASSSTGGGETQYF. The CDR3 DNA sequence: TGCGCCAGCAGCTCTACAGGGGGCGGGGAGACCCAGTACTTC.

This chain uses TRBV29-1 with TRBJ1-1, with a possible D match to TRBD1 (5 bases). With 4 bases removed from V and 4 bases from J, the gap between germline ends came to 16 bases. Germline CDR1 reads SQVTM; CDR2 reads ANQGSEA. The CDR3 loop spans 14 amino acids. The CDR3 DNA reads as TGCAGCGTTGGGGTTGGGGGGTCGGCCACTGAAGCTTTCTTT. Amino acids: CSVGVGGSATEAFF.

The chain's CDR3 is CASSLDPSSYEQYF. In DNA, the CDR3 is TGTGCCAGCAGCCTAGACCCGAGCTCCTACGAGCAGTACTTC. The V and J genes are TRBV7-2 and TRBJ2-7; D ambiguous. This CDR3 is 14 amino acids long. Germline V gene lookup returns CDR1 SGHTA and CDR2 FQGNSA. V lost 5 bases, J lost 0 bases, and 11 bases lay in between.

The genes are TRBV2 and TRBJ1-6; a weak D match, TRBD1 (5 bases). Deletions cut 6 bases from V and 3 bases from J, with 12 bases between. The CDR3 totals 15 residues. Germline CDR1 SNHLY, CDR2 FYNNEI. The CDR3 is CASSGTGIYNSPLHF. The CDR3 DNA sequence: TGTGCCAGCAGCGGCACAGGTATCTATAATTCACCCCTCCACTTT.

This rearrangement joins TRBV27 to TRBJ2-1; the D is unclear. V was cut by 0 bases and J by 0 bases, with 12 bases left in between. Germline V CDR1 and CDR2: MNHEY, SMNVEV (reference sequence). The CDR3 contains 17 residues. The CDR3 region is CASSLSSDSSSYNEQFF. CDR3 in DNA: TGTGCCAGCAGTTTATCGTCCGACTCGAGCTCCTACAATGAGCAGTTCTTC.